Following are 2 T cell receptor beta chains from one sample sequenced in a study of radiotherapy plus CTLA-4 blockade in lung cancer. Assay: immunoSEQ multiplex PCR; the TCRdb copy retains only in-frame clones and omits some. This table has some 30,000 clones, around 80% appearing once. Sample: peripheral blood, taken from a patient treated with radiotherapy plus ipilimumab. These receptor sequences come from a human donor with non-small cell lung cancer that progressed on radiotherapy plus ipilimumab.

The table lists this clone with a count of one. This chain connects TRBV7-3 to TRBJ2-1; 11 nucleotides match TRBD2. The V gene's germline CDR1 is SGHTA and CDR2 FQGTGA. J gave up 9 bases and V 5 bases, and 3 bases lay outside the gene matches. The CDR3 consists of 13 residues. Here the CDR3 DNA reads TGTGCCAGCAGCCCCGGGACTAGCGGTGAGCAGTTCTTC. It yields the protein CASSPGTSGEQFF.

This chain joins TRBV27 and TRBJ2-1; TRBD1 or TRBD2 may be the D gene (5 bases each). V was pared by 6 bases and J by 4 bases, with 13 bases between. Germline assignment: CDR1 MNHEY and CDR2 SMNVEV (reference sequence). CDR3 size: 14 residues. CDR3 in amino acids: CASSPGATYNEQFF. The DNA for the CDR3 is TGTGCCAGCAGCCCCGGGGCTACATACAATGAGCAGTTCTTC.